A selection of T cell receptor beta chains follows, all from one sample in a study of blood T cell repertoires in COVID-19. Profiled with immunoSEQ multiplex PCR; TCRdb holds only in-frame clones, not every one. The sample has around 300,000 clones; around 85% are singletons. The sequenced material came from peripheral blood. These receptors were taken from a human donor in a cohort sampled during active COVID-19. The conserved cysteine and the conserved F or W are not part of the CDR3 here. The order of the fields is clone size, V gene, CDR3 protein. Size values are once, few and many counts, or a class for expanded clones, and some rows have none.

NA TRBV10-3 ATHRNRDRGYEQY
NA TRBV7-4 ASSSRIGRTEAF
NA TRBV5-4 ASSLGGPPANEKLF
NA TRBV13 ASSSRLGGVSYGYT
NA TRBV18 ASSPGQGASTGELF
NA TRBV6-5 ASSYSGTKPREQY
NA TRBV4-1 ASSQESQLVNTGELF
once TRBV5-5 ASSFSQNTIY
NA TRBV7-9 ASSLGGYTQY
NA TRBV29-1 SATTVDYEQY
NA TRBV11-2 ASSFVNEQF
NA TRBV5-6 ASSPSIWGGDTEAF
few TRBV7-8 ASSTGLAHNEQF
once TRBV19 ASSGGQGGIGYT
NA TRBV2 ASSYRAYNEQF
NA TRBV5-5 ASSLADTEAF
NA TRBV10-3 AISPGPGGTYNEQF
NA TRBV7-9 ASSATSGSYNEQF
many TRBV10-2 ASSETGVDTEAF
NA TRBV2 ASSLGQAEYGYT
once TRBV5-1 ASSLVTGMGTGELF
NA TRBV6-1 ASSEEIGGTYNEQF
NA TRBV6-6 ASSQGTGGVVAYGYT
NA TRBV30 AWSVPGQGSYEQY
NA TRBV5-1 ASSWGGLAGGYEQY
NA TRBV5-1 ASSPDIILFYEQY
NA TRBV10-3 AISPGQGTIEQY
few TRBV3-1/TRBV3-2 ASSQGTEQF
few TRBV11-2 ASSPRLAEYEQY
NA TRBV5-5 ASRYRTLGETQY
NA TRBV7-9 ASSPGVIGTEAF
NA TRBV9 ASSVGGGNPYEQY
NA TRBV5-6 ASSLPGETQY
NA TRBV2 ASSRTGDHSGNTIY
few TRBV7-3 ASSLKAGDNYEQY
NA TRBV25-1 ASSERHSPGELF
NA TRBV4-2 ASSQDPSKVYEQY
NA TRBV9 ASQAQPGRGTQY
NA TRBV10-2 ASSDVRGNNEQF
few TRBV5-1 ASSLEGAVQY
NA TRBV29-1 SVAGRTETYEQY
NA TRBV7-3 ASSSGGKSNTEAF
NA TRBV3-1/TRBV3-2 ASSLGVRDQPQH
few TRBV6-5 ASVGLAGGEQY
NA TRBV19 ASSTGTKGRAF
NA TRBV6-5 ASSYTGTEFGYT
NA TRBV2 ASSGGGTGELF
NA TRBV9 ASSVETVGPIY
NA TRBV18 ASSQGLGEAF
NA TRBV18 ASSPAGGAIGTATDTQY
NA TRBV15 ATSRNRAYEQY
NA TRBV30 AWSVGGGGGYEQY
NA TRBV5-5 ASSFLGQGAGNTIY
once TRBV3-1/TRBV3-2 ASSLYRDNTEAF
few TRBV12-5 ASGLERTGGTGELF
NA TRBV6-6 ASSSLHLNTEAF
NA TRBV6-5 ASSLAGWGELF